This T cell receptor beta chain was observed in a study of blood T cell repertoires in COVID-19. Study as a whole: Samples representing acute and convalescent COVID-19 were sourced from the United States, Italy and Spain. T cells, B-cell-depleted T cells, or PBMCs provided the cDNA or gDNA that served as material.

The data were produced by immunoSEQ multiplex PCR, yet TCRdb's version contains in-frame clones alone and is incomplete. The table lists 100,000 or so clones, more than 90% of them singletons. This TCR was recovered from a human donor with active COVID-19. The donor label of this sample is uncertain. Sequencing was done on a sample of peripheral blood.

The CDR3 loop is CASSLDRGRNYGYTF. As DNA, the CDR3 is TGTGCCAGCAGCTTAGACAGGGGGCGGAACTATGGCTACACCTTC. The genes are TRBV7-2 and TRBJ1-2; TRBD1 matches at 9 bases. Germline-derived CDR1 and CDR2 are SGHTA and FQGNSA. V gave up 1 base and J gave up 2 bases; unmatched junction bases: 2. This CDR3 is 15 amino acids long.